The rows below give T cell receptor beta chains drawn from one sample of a study of siplizumab effects on memory and regulatory T cells. Measured with immunoSEQ multiplex PCR; TCRdb has only the in-frame clones, and not every one. The repertoire consists of about 62,000 clones, with 70% to 85% occurring once and the leading ten covering approximately 0.4%. The sequencing input was memory CD4+ T cells sorted from blood. These receptors all stem from a human donor in good health. CDR3s include the opening cysteine and the closing phenylalanine or tryptophan.

J	V	CDR3
TRBJ1-2	TRBV19	CASTKDGTYGYTF
TRBJ2-1	TRBV5-1	CASSLLAGAYNEQFF
TRBJ2-2	TRBV7-2	CASTPSVGADTGELFF
TRBJ2-2	TRBV19	CASSIWGGELFF
TRBJ2-1	TRBV7-3	CASSPSFGTGGLGEQFF
TRBJ1-5	TRBV2	CASSESTGYQPQHF
TRBJ1-6	TRBV6-5	CASSYWSGIGSPLHF
TRBJ1-4	TRBV11-2	CASSRPTNEKLFF
TRBJ1-6	TRBV7-2	CASSLDSVPRTHLHF
TRBJ1-5	TRBV7-2	CASSETGGSQPQHF
TRBJ1-3	TRBV9	CASSPPMGSSGNTIYF
TRBJ1-1	TRBV5-6	CASSLLDRANTEAFF
TRBJ2-7	TRBV2	CASRPGQSSYEQYF
TRBJ2-1	TRBV18	CASSTKGNEQFF
TRBJ1-1	TRBV6-5	CASSYSGPVTEAFF
TRBJ1-2	TRBV18	CASSPLDGYGYTF
TRBJ1-1	TRBV18	CASSLQGGVEAFF
TRBJ2-3	TRBV7-7	CASSSAGGPSDTQYF
TRBJ1-5	TRBV16	CASSQSDPNQPQHF
TRBJ1-2	TRBV11-2	CASSYQTGGYGYTF
TRBJ1-4	TRBV6-5	CASRNGGNEKLFF
TRBJ2-4	TRBV28	CASSRTGENIQYF
TRBJ2-3	TRBV14	CASSLQGYTQYF
TRBJ1-5	TRBV14	CASSQDGRGSQHF
TRBJ1-3	TRBV6-6	CASSLGQTSTGNTIYF
TRBJ2-3	TRBV5-1	CASSLVAGAPGNTQYF
TRBJ1-2	TRBV20-1	CSAKGQYGYTF
TRBJ2-3	TRBV2	CASTGGADTQYF
TRBJ2-4	TRBV7-2	CASSSTSSGLAKNIQYF
TRBJ2-7	TRBV28	CASSLQGAIDEQYF
TRBJ2-1	TRBV7-3	CASSSTGVGINEQFF
TRBJ2-7	TRBV6-5	CASTADGSYEQYF
TRBJ2-5	TRBV4-3	CASSQDPPRGGETQYF
TRBJ1-3	TRBV6-1	CASSDTTGKGNTIYF